The 17 T cell receptor beta chains given below trace back to one sample, sequenced in a study of T cells in Graves' hyperthyroidism and ophthalmopathy. Amplified TCR beta CDR3 regions came from RNA transcripts. HTBI primers were employed in a first-round RT-PCR of the TCR CDR3. Via MiXCR, TCRdb re-called the multiplex PCR reads, giving one row per CDR3 protein. The data show roughly 330,000 distinct CDR3 sequences, with approximately 16% seen just once and roughly a third held by the top ten. The sequencing sample was made of blood. Receptors were obtained from a young man with Graves' hyperthyroidism.

This clonotype was observed a handful of times. This chain uses TRBV2 with TRBJ1-5; 7 nucleotides match TRBD1. Germline CDR1 reads SNHLY; CDR2 reads FYNNEI. This CDR3 has 15 amino acids. V dropped 4 bases and J dropped 7; count of bases not matched to a gene: 10. CDR3 protein: CASSGETGRNQPQHF. The CDR3 coding sequence is TGTGCCAGCAGTGGGGAGACAGGGAGAAACCAGCCCCAGCATTTT. The variable domain in full, completed from reference TRBV2 and TRBJ1-5, reads EPEVTQTPSHQVTQMGQEVILRCVPISNHLYFYWYRQILGQKVEFLVSFYNNEISEKSEIFDDQFSVERPDGSNFTLKIRSTKLEDSAMYFCASSGETGRNQPQHFGDGTRLSIL.

This clonotype was observed a handful of times. The V gene is TRBV20-1, the J gene TRBJ2-2, with D perhaps TRBD2 (6 bases). Germline loops: CDR1 DFQATT, CDR2 SNEGSKA (reference sequence). Trimming stripped 4 bases from V and 2 bases from J, with 14 bases between. The CDR3 extends over 15 amino acids. Here the CDR3 reads CSAIMGGANTGELFF. In DNA form, the CDR3 reads TGCAGTGCTATCATGGGGGGAGCAAACACCGGGGAGCTGTTTTTT.

This clonotype was observed a handful of times. A read error is possible here, since a much larger clone lies one base away. The chain recombines TRBV27 with TRBJ1-2; 7 bases line up with TRBD1. This CDR3 has 13 amino acids. Germline V gives CDR1 MNHEY, CDR2 SMNVEV (reference sequence). The CDR3 sequence is CASSTGTARGHTF. The CDR3 nucleotides read TGTGCCAGCAGTACTGGGACAGCACGTGGCCACACCTTC.

The chain has TRBV6-9 and TRBJ1-3; no firm D call. The CDR3 spans 15 residues. Germline V gene lookup returns CDR1 MNHGY and CDR2 SVAAGI. With 3 bases removed from V and 3 bases from J, the gap between germline ends came to 12 bases. The CDR3 nucleotides are TGTGCCAGCAGTTACTCGAACGCAATTGGAAACACCATATATTTT. Its translation is CASSYSNAIGNTIYF.

This clonotype was seen at least ten times. V usage is TRBV6-1 and J usage is TRBJ1-5, with D possibly being TRBD1 (6 bases). The CDR3 spans 16 residues. Germline loops: CDR1 MNHNS, CDR2 SASEGT. V was cut by 10 bases and J by 9 bases, with 28 bases left in between. This chain's CDR3 is CATAPRSWGGLRPQHF. CDR3 DNA: TGTGCCACCGCGCCGCGTTCTTGGGGGGGGCTTCGGCCCCAGCATTTT.

The CDR3 here is CASSSGQGQNEKLFF. The DNA for the CDR3 is TGCGCCAGCAGCTCAGGACAGGGCCAGAATGAAAAACTGTTTTTT. The genes are TRBV5-1 and TRBJ1-4; TRBD1 agrees at 8 bases. V was pared by 3 bases and J by 5 bases, with 6 bases of the junction left unmatched. The CDR3 is 15 residues long. Germline V lookup: CDR1 SGHRS, CDR2 YFSETQ.

Comments on this clonotype: A much larger clone is a single base away; this may be a read error. The V and J genes are TRBV12-3 or TRBV12-4 and TRBJ2-5; no definite D call. V was cut by 5 bases and J by 0 bases, with 4 bases left in between. The CDR3 covers 12 residues. DNA for the CDR3: TGTGCCAGCAGTGGGTACCAAGAGACCCAGTACTTC. Protein: CASSGYQETQYF.

This clonotype has a count of ten or more. The rearrangement uses TRBV3-1 and TRBJ2-3, with 9 nucleotides matching TRBD2. V shed 4 bases, J shed 2 bases, and the junction held 10 bases outside the gene matches. The CDR3 covers 17 residues. Germline loops: CDR1 LGHDT, CDR2 YNNKEL (reference sequence). This CDR3 reads CASSLSMTSGITDTQYF. The CDR3, as DNA: TGTGCCAGCAGCCTCTCTATGACTAGCGGAATCACAGATACGCAGTATTTT.

V usage is TRBV5-5 and J usage is TRBJ2-5; 10 nucleotides agree with TRBD1. The CDR3 is made up of 14 amino acids. Germline values: CDR1 SGHKS, CDR2 YYEKEE (reference sequence). Trimming removed 6 bases from V and 3 bases from J; junction bases left unmatched: 5. In nucleotides, the CDR3 is TGTGCCAGCAAACCGACAGGGGGCAAAGAGACCCAGTACTTC. Protein sequence: CASKPTGGKETQYF.

Ten or more counts support this clonotype. This chain links TRBV5-1 with TRBJ2-1; 8 bases align to TRBD2. CDR1 and CDR2 (germline): SGHRS, YFSETQ. CDR3 length: 15 residues. The J segment lost 2 bases and the V segment lost 0 bases, leaving 1 base of the junction unmatched. The chain's CDR3 is CASSLEGLAYNEQFF. Here the CDR3 DNA reads TGCGCCAGCAGCTTGGAGGGACTAGCCTACAATGAGCAGTTCTTC.

This clonotype showed up many times. The CDR3 region has the DNA TGCAGTGCTAGATACGGGGCGATGGCCTACGAGCAGTACTTC. Protein sequence: CSARYGAMAYEQYF. V is TRBV20-1 and J is TRBJ2-7; D might be TRBD1 or TRBD2, each matching 5 bases. The CDR3 totals 14 residues. V was trimmed by 2 bases and J by 2 bases, leaving 13 bases between them. The germline gives CDR1 DFQATT, CDR2 SNEGSKA (reference sequence).

The chain carries TRBV2 and TRBJ1-2; D gene unclear. V lost 4 bases, J lost 4 bases, and 19 bases lay in between. Germline loops: CDR1 SNHLY, CDR2 FYNNEI. CDR3 length: 16 amino acids. The CDR3 protein is CASSAGGQIDVYGYTF. Here the CDR3 DNA reads TGTGCCAGCAGTGCCGGCGGGCAGATAGATGTCTATGGCTACACCTTC.

This clonotype was seen repeatedly, ten times or more. The gene calls are TRBV12-3 or TRBV12-4 and TRBJ2-3, with D possibly matching TRBD1 (5 bases). Deletions cut 6 bases from V and 2 bases from J, with 12 bases between. The CDR3 length is 14 residues. The CDR3 loop reads CASSLSGATDTQYF. The CDR3 region has the DNA TGTGCCAGCAGCTTATCTGGGGCCACAGATACGCAGTATTTT.

The genes are TRBV24-1 and TRBJ2-3; D might be TRBD2 (5 bases). Trimming left V 4 bases short and J 2 bases short, with 12 bases between. Germline V gene sequence: CDR1 KGHDR, CDR2 SFDVKD. The CDR3 consists of 15 residues. In nucleotides, the CDR3 is TGTGCCACCAGTGACGTACTAGGGCCCACAGATACGCAGTATTTT. Translating gives CATSDVLGPTDTQYF.

At least ten counts were recorded for this clonotype. The rearrangement links TRBV18 to TRBJ2-1, with TRBD2 matching over 7 bases. The CDR3 length is 16 residues. Germline-derived CDR1 and CDR2 are KGHSH and LQKENI. V gave up 1 base and J gave up 8 bases; unmatched junction bases: 11. CDR3 DNA sequence: TGTGCCAGCTCACCACAACGCGGGAGACAGAGTGATGAGCAGTTCTTC. This sequence encodes CASSPQRGRQSDEQFF.

This clonotype was seen repeatedly, ten times or more. CDR3 DNA sequence: TGTGCCAGCAGCCAAGGGACAGCAAGCAATCAGCCCCAGCATTTT. Translating gives CASSQGTASNQPQHF. The rearrangement links TRBV11-2 to TRBJ1-5, with 7 nucleotides matching TRBD1. This CDR3 is built from 15 residues. The V gene end was trimmed by 5 bases and the J gene end by 1 base; junction bases not matched to a gene: 5. Germline CDR1 is SGHAT and CDR2 is FQNNGV.

Points on this clonotype: This sequence may be a read error, since a much larger clone differs from it by one base. This chain joins TRBV4-2 and TRBJ2-3, with a tentative D call TRBD2 (5 bases). CDR3 size: 13 residues. The germline CDR1 and CDR2 sequences are LGHNA and YNFKEQ. Trimming stripped 4 bases from V and 5 bases from J, with 10 bases between. The CDR3: CASSRGSIDTQYF. CDR3 in DNA: TGTGCCAGCAGCCGAGGGTCCATAGATACGCAGTATTTT.